The present T cell receptor (beta chain) was sequenced within a study of blood T cell repertoires in COVID-19 (dated by TCRdb to between 2020 and 2021). About the study as a whole: The collaborator samples originated in the United States, Italy and Spain and spanned the acute and convalescent phases of COVID-19. Samples were obtained from the ongoing ImmuneRACE study (first 160 participants) and from approximately 1,200 subjects provided by 6 global collaborators. Where HLA class I and class II types were available, the types were taken from metadata supplied by the sample provider, not from assay-based typing. Deeply sampled blood TCRbeta repertoires from subjects exposed to, actively infected with, or recovered from COVID-19 were included in the dataset. The sample metadata nearly always contained a de-identified subject ID, COVID-19 status, age in years and sex. The prospective study material was composed of cDNA or gDNA derived from T cells, B-cell-depleted T cells, or PBMCs. The repertoires were released in a freely available public database meant as a resource for research on the immune response to SARS-CoV-2.

Collaborating institutions collected whole blood in K2EDTA tubes following their own protocols. Collaborator samples were shipped for TCRbeta analysis as frozen whole blood, isolated PBMCs, or DNA extracted from either sample type. Study-wide conclusions, independent of this receptor: The quantity of clinical and demographic metadata differed by source and by participant and was supplied without curation.

The CDR3 starts with the cysteine, ends with the phenylalanine, and has 14 residues. Of the read, only the CDR3 DNA is kept; its 42 bases are in frame from base 1. V was cut back by 1 base and J by 5 bases, leaving a gap of 10 bases between them. The germline V gene provides CDR1 SGHTS and CDR2 YDEGEE. Remarks on this clone: The antigen this receptor binds is unknown. No qualities accompany the bases; no much larger clone lies one base away.

The immunoSEQ Assay, a bias-controlled multiplex PCR, was used to amplify TCRbeta CDR3 regions from genomic DNA. The published analysis was carried out like this. The number of nucleated cells in each sample was estimated by amplification of reference gene primers within the assay. To quantify the absolute abundance of each unique TCRbeta CDR3 rearrangement, sequence reads were collapsed and filtered. For each sample, productive Simpson clonality was calculated by taking the square root of Simpson's diversity index across productive rearrangements. This is the immuneACCESS table as TCRdb keeps it, with only in-frame sequences that have V and J called. A part of the clones is gone; compared with another copy, unresolved V genes explain less than half, and the rest is unexplained. D and trimming come from the DNA, and the V and J calls and clone size come from that table. The sample has a few hundred thousand clones on record, around 83% of them singletons. The ten largest clones capture about 1.2% of the sample.

The TCR originated in a woman between 50 and 59 years old with acute or convalescent COVID-19. This chain joins TRBV5-8 to TRBJ1-5; no confident D gene assignment can be made. Sequences were obtained from peripheral blood. DNA sequence: TGTGCCAGCAGCTTGTTGGCAGGCTATCAGCCCCAGCATTTT. Translation gives CASSLLAGYQPQHF. Joined to the reference TRBV5-8 and TRBJ1-5 proteins, this CDR3 gives the full variable domain: EAGVTQSPTHLIKTRGQQATLRCSPISGHTSVYWYQQALGLGLQFLLWYDEGEERNRGNFPPRFSGRQFPNYSSELNVNALELEDSALYLCASSLLAGYQPQHFGDGTRLSIL.